The 32 T cell receptor beta chains below come from one sample, sequenced in a study of radiotherapy plus CTLA-4 blockade in lung cancer. The protocol was immunoSEQ multiplex PCR, while the TCRdb copy is restricted to in-frame clones and leaves out a portion. The repertoire consists of over 85,000 clones, with approximately 74% occurring once and the leading ten covering about 3%. The material sequenced was peripheral blood, taken from a patient treated with radiotherapy plus ipilimumab. The receptors were sampled from a human donor with non-small cell lung cancer who had a partial response to radiotherapy plus ipilimumab. Some clones in this sample may be carry-over from other donors' samples.

This clone appeared a few times. The chain has TRBV28 and TRBJ2-3, with 10 bases fitting TRBD2. Trimming took 2 bases from V and 2 from J; bases not matched to a gene: 4. Per germline, CDR1 MDHEN and CDR2 SYDVKM. The CDR3 spans 16 residues. In nucleotides, the CDR3 is TGTGCCAGCAGTTTAACTAGCGGGGACCCCACAGATACGCAGTATTTT. It yields the protein CASSLTSGDPTDTQYF.

The chain joins TRBV5-6 to TRBJ2-3, with 7 bases matching TRBD1. The CDR3 consists of 13 residues. Germline V gene data show CDR1 as SGHDT and CDR2 as YYEEEE. Trimming took 4 bases from V and 7 from J; bases not matched to a gene: 6. CDR3 loop: CASSPTGLYTQYF. CDR3 in DNA: TGTGCCAGCAGCCCGACAGGGTTATATACGCAGTATTTT.

This chain uses TRBV7-6 with TRBJ2-4, with 7 nucleotides matching TRBD2. The CDR3 loop spans 14 amino acids. V was clipped by 1 base and J by 7 bases; unmatched bases: 4. Germline V CDR1 and CDR2: SGHVS, FNYEAQ. CDR3 in amino acids: CASSLGRESNIQYF. The CDR3 DNA reads TGTGCCAGCAGCTTAGGGCGGGAGAGTAACATTCAGTACTTC.

CDR3 region: CASTLLTGNANVLTF. The CDR3 DNA sequence: TGTGCCAGCACTCTTCTGACAGGGAATGCCAACGTCCTGACTTTC. The chain carries TRBV6-1 and TRBJ2-6; the match to TRBD1 covers 7 bases. The junction had 10 bases not matched to a gene; V was cut back by 7 bases and J by 7 bases. The CDR3 spans 15 residues. The V gene's germline CDR1 is MNHNS and CDR2 SASEGT.

This clone is a singleton in its sample. This chain joins TRBV10-1 and TRBJ2-3, with a weak D call TRBD2 (6 bases). The CDR3 is made up of 15 amino acids. V dropped 1 base and J dropped 5 bases, with 13 bases sitting between them. The V gene's germline CDR1 is WNHNN and CDR2 SYGVQD (reference sequence). Written as DNA, the CDR3 is TGCGCCAGCAGTGAGTACGGGAGCCGTGGAGATACGCAGTATTTT. Its protein product is CASSEYGSRGDTQYF.

The rearrangement joins TRBV5-6 to TRBJ1-4; perhaps TRBD1 as D (5 bases). Germline V gene sequence: CDR1 SGHDT, CDR2 YYEEEE. Trimming cost V 0 bases and J 4 bases, with 10 bases left between them. The CDR3 loop spans 15 amino acids. The DNA of the CDR3 is TGTGCCAGCAGCTTGGTGGGGGGATTTAATGAAAAACTGTTTTTT. This encodes CASSLVGGFNEKLFF.

This clone was seen only once. The rearrangement uses TRBV5-1 and TRBJ1-1, with 7 nucleotides matching TRBD1. V lost 3 bases to trimming and J lost 5 bases; unmatched junction nucleotides: 10. The CDR3 consists of 15 residues. Germline V gene lookup returns CDR1 SGHRS and CDR2 YFSETQ. CDR3: CASSSSEQGRTEAFF. Written as DNA, the CDR3 is TGCGCCAGCAGCTCGTCGGAACAGGGGAGGACTGAAGCTTTCTTT.

The chain uses TRBV29-1 and TRBJ2-3; D is possibly TRBD1 (6 bases). Germline lookup yields CDR1 SQVTM and CDR2 ANQGSEA. This CDR3 has 15 amino acids. The V end lost 2 bases, the J end lost 3 bases, and 15 bases lay between the germline ends. CDR3 coding DNA: TGCAGCGTTGAAAAGCAGGGGATAAGAACAGATACGCAGTATTTT. Amino acid sequence: CSVEKQGIRTDTQYF.

V is TRBV10-3 and J is TRBJ2-3, with 11 bases aligning to TRBD2. Looked up from germline, CDR1 is ENHRY and CDR2 is SYGVKD. This CDR3 contains 17 residues. V was clipped by 3 bases and J by 3 bases; unmatched bases: 8. This CDR3 reads CAISDIAGGLMTDTQYF. The CDR3 nucleotides are TGTGCCATCAGTGACATAGCGGGGGGGCTTATGACAGATACGCAGTATTTT.

Notes on this clone: A read error may account for a junction end that differs from germline. The chain links TRBV7-9 to TRBJ2-7; no reliable D call. This CDR3 is built from 11 residues. CDR1 SEHNR and CDR2 FQNEAQ come from the germline V gene (reference sequence). CDR3 loop: CASSPLYGQYF. The CDR3 DNA follows: TGTGCCAGCAGCCCATTATACGGGCAGTACTTC.

The rearrangement joins TRBV7-2 to TRBJ2-7; D gene unclear. The CDR3 is made up of 15 amino acids. Germline V gives CDR1 SGHTA, CDR2 FQGNSA. Trimming removed 5 bases at V and 5 bases at J, with 19 bases between. CDR3 nucleotide sequence: TGTGCCAGCAGCGTCCGCGGAAAAGTCGCCGACGAGCAGTACTTC. Translating it yields CASSVRGKVADEQYF.

This chain uses TRBV5-1 with TRBJ2-1; D possibly corresponds to TRBD2 (5 bases). CDR1 is SGHRS, CDR2 YFSETQ, per germline. V was cut by 7 bases and J by 6 bases, with 11 bases left in between. CDR3 length: 12 residues. CDR3 sequence (DNA): TGCGCCAGCGGGGTCAGCGGCAATGAGCAGTTCTTC. It encodes CASGVSGNEQFF.

The gene calls are TRBV4-3 and TRBJ2-3; no reliable D call. Trimming removed 0 bases from V and 0 bases from J, with 4 bases in between. The CDR3 contains 14 residues. Looked up from germline, CDR1 is LGHNA and CDR2 is YSLEER. The CDR3 sequence: CASSQELSTDTQYF. Written as DNA, the CDR3 is TGCGCCAGCAGCCAAGAACTAAGCACAGATACGCAGTATTTT.

The J gene is TRBJ2-2, the V gene TRBV6-6, with D perhaps matching TRBD2 (5 bases). The CDR3 spans 16 residues. Trimming left V 0 bases short and J 4 bases short, with 12 bases between. In germline, CDR1 is MNHNY, CDR2 SVGAGI (reference sequence). The CDR3 DNA follows: TGTGCCAGCAGTTACTCCCCCCAGCGGTCCACCGGGGAGCTGTTTTTT. This sequence encodes CASSYSPQRSTGELFF.

This chain connects TRBV21-1 to TRBJ1-5; the table's D call, TRBD1, was not checked against the DNA. TRBV21-1 is a documented pseudogene. The CDR3 covers 16 residues. The CDR3 is CASKDRGRRGNQPQHF. The CDR3 coding sequence is TGTGCCAGTAAGGACAGGGGGCGCAGGGGCAATCAGCCCCAGCATTTT.

The genes are TRBV5-1 and TRBJ2-1, with 7 bases that match TRBD1. This CDR3 contains 15 residues. V shed 4 bases, J shed 7 bases, and the junction held 11 bases outside the gene matches. Germline CDR1 reads SGHRS; CDR2 reads YFSETQ. CDR3 sequence: CASSPTGQSFNEQFF. Here the CDR3 DNA reads TGCGCCAGCAGCCCCACGGGACAGTCCTTTAATGAGCAGTTCTTC.

The chain recombines TRBV28 with TRBJ1-2; 7 bases line up with TRBD1. The CDR3 runs to 14 residues. V shed 3 bases, J shed 8 bases, and the junction held 9 bases outside the gene matches. Germline values: CDR1 MDHEN, CDR2 SYDVKM. CDR3 sequence (DNA): TGTGCCAGCAGTTTGATACAGGGGTCGCGCGGCTACACCTTC. The encoded protein is CASSLIQGSRGYTF.

This clone was found once. The CDR3 region has the DNA TGTGCCAGCAGCCAAGGACTAGCGGGCTCCTCCTACAATGAGCAGTTCTTC. The encoded protein is CASSQGLAGSSYNEQFF. V and J are TRBV5-4 and TRBJ2-1, with 11 bases identical to TRBD2. The V gene's germline CDR1 is SGHNT and CDR2 YYREEE (reference sequence). V lost 4 bases, J lost 0 bases, and 6 bases stayed unmatched. There are 17 residues in the CDR3.

The rearrangement joins TRBV5-1 to TRBJ2-7; D may be TRBD2 (5 bases). Between the trimmed V and J ends, which lost 0 bases and 2 bases, there was a span of 9 bases. Germline V gene sequence: CDR1 SGHRS, CDR2 YFSETQ. CDR3 size: 14 residues. The CDR3 sequence: CASSLGGSPYEQYF. The CDR3 DNA is TGCGCCAGCAGCTTGGGTGGGAGCCCCTACGAGCAGTACTTC.

The V gene is TRBV28, the J gene TRBJ2-7; D possibly corresponds to TRBD1 (6 bases). Germline lookup yields CDR1 MDHEN and CDR2 SYDVKM. Trimming removed 8 bases from V and 7 bases from J, with 21 bases in between. CDR3 length: 14 residues. CDR3 sequence: CASGGGLARGEQYF. In DNA, the CDR3 is TGTGCCAGCGGCGGAGGACTCGCAAGGGGGGAGCAGTACTTC.

The rearrangement joins TRBV4-3 to TRBJ1-4; tentative D call: TRBD1 (5 bases). The CDR3 is 14 amino acids. Trimming removed 3 bases from V and 4 bases from J, with 9 bases in between. From germline, CDR1 is LGHNA and CDR2 YSLEER. CDR3 protein: CASSQGGGNEKLFF. As DNA, the CDR3 is TGCGCCAGCAGCCAGGGGGGGGGTAATGAAAAACTGTTTTTT.

This clone has more than one count but fewer than ten. The J gene is TRBJ1-6, the V gene TRBV30, with a weak D call TRBD1 (5 bases). This CDR3 has 14 residues. The ends were cut back, 2 bases at V and 4 bases at J, with 9 bases in the middle. Germline assignment: CDR1 GTSNPN and CDR2 SVGIG (reference sequence). CDR3 region: CAWSLGRYNSPLHF. CDR3 nucleotides: TGTGCCTGGAGTCTGGGGCGTTATAATTCACCCCTCCACTTT.

The J gene is TRBJ2-7, the V gene TRBV21-1; the table names TRBD1, a call not compared with the DNA. TRBV21-1 is assigned pseudogene status. The CDR3 spans 15 residues. CDR3 sequence: CASSIYRDRGHEQYF. The CDR3 nucleotides are TGTGCCAGCAGCATTTACCGGGACAGGGGCCACGAGCAGTACTTC.

This chain's CDR3 is CASSERGGTGEETQYF. CDR3 in DNA: TGCGCCAGCAGTGAACGAGGCGGGACAGGTGAAGAGACCCAGTACTTC. J is TRBJ2-5 and V is TRBV10-2; the match to TRBD1 covers 8 bases. The V and J ends lost 3 bases and 3 bases, in that order; junction bases with no gene match: 9. Germline V gene data show CDR1 as WSHSY and CDR2 as SAAADI. The CDR3 runs to 16 residues.

This clone was found a few times. The chain joins TRBV21-1 to TRBJ2-4; no check of the table's D call, TRBD2, against the DNA was made. TRBV21-1 is a listed pseudogene. The CDR3 is 18 amino acids. The CDR3 spells CASSRTKQVIAGGLIQYF. CDR3 sequence (DNA): TGTGCCAGCAGCAGGACTAAGCAAGTTATAGCGGGGGGCCTAATTCAGTACTTC.

The V and J genes are TRBV7-2 and TRBJ2-1, with D tentatively TRBD2 (6 bases). This CDR3 is built from 13 residues. Looked up from germline, CDR1 is SGHTA and CDR2 is FQGNSA. Trimming removed 3 bases from V and 7 bases from J, with 10 bases in between. CDR3 region: CASSFSGRNEQFF. The CDR3 DNA is TGTGCCAGCAGCTTTAGCGGAAGGAATGAGCAGTTCTTC.

This clone occurred a few times. The chain recombines TRBV19 with TRBJ1-1; possible D gene TRBD1, 6 bases. Germline V gene data show CDR1 as LNHDA and CDR2 as SQIVND (reference sequence). With 4 bases removed from V and 4 bases from J, the gap between germline ends came to 16 bases. This CDR3 is 15 amino acids long. CDR3 region: CASSSYRAQGTEAFF. The CDR3 nucleotides read TGTGCCAGTAGTAGTTACAGGGCGCAGGGCACTGAAGCTTTCTTT. Using reference TRBV19 and TRBJ1-1 for the parts outside the CDR3, the full variable domain is DGGITQSPKYLFRKEGQNVTLSCEQNLNHDAMYWYRQDPGQGLRLIYYSQIVNDFQKGDIAEGYSVSREKKESFPLTVTSAQKNPTAFYLCASSSYRAQGTEAFFGQGTRLTVV.

The CDR3 protein is CASSYVGQPNEKLFF. The DNA of the CDR3 is TGTGCCAGCAGTTACGTCGGACAGCCGAATGAAAAACTGTTTTTT. This chain links TRBV6-6 with TRBJ1-4; tentative D call: TRBD1 (6 bases). CDR1 and CDR2 from the germline V gene are MNHNY and SVGAGI (reference sequence). CDR3 length: 15 residues. Deletions cut 2 bases from V and 5 bases from J, with 12 bases between.

Here the CDR3 DNA reads TGTGCCAGCAGTTCCTCCCTCGAGGAGGAGTTCTTC. Translated, it gives CASSSSLEEEFF. The rearrangement uses TRBV28 and TRBJ2-1; tentatively, D is TRBD2 (5 bases). Trimming left V 4 bases short and J 14 bases short, with 15 bases between. The germline V gene has CDR1 MDHEN and CDR2 SYDVKM. This CDR3 comprises 12 residues.

The sample holds a few counts of this clone. The chain links TRBV7-9 to TRBJ2-3, with a weak D call TRBD2 (7 bases). Trimming shortened V by 1 base and J by 6 bases, and 20 bases separated the two germline ends. CDR3 size: 17 residues. In germline, CDR1 is SEHNR, CDR2 FQNEAQ (reference sequence). The chain's CDR3 is CASSLGGGGAQGDTQYF. The CDR3 nucleotides are TGTGCCAGCAGCTTAGGTGGCGGGGGCGCTCAAGGGGATACGCAGTATTTT.

This clone was seen just once. The rearrangement links TRBV11-2 to TRBJ2-5, with D perhaps matching TRBD1 (6 bases). Germline CDR1 and CDR2: SGHAT and FQNNGV. The CDR3 has 14 amino acids. The V and J ends lost 6 bases and 2 bases respectively, with 13 bases between them. The CDR3 protein is CASSGKGDQETQYF. CDR3 DNA sequence: TGTGCCAGCAGTGGAAAGGGGGATCAAGAGACCCAGTACTTC.

The gene calls are TRBV4-1 and TRBJ2-1; D is perhaps TRBD2 (5 bases). Trimming left V 0 bases short and J 6 bases short, with 9 bases between. Germline CDR1 is MGHRA and CDR2 is YSYEKL. The CDR3 length is 14 residues. The CDR3 region is CASSQETNSNEQFF. The CDR3 DNA is TGCGCCAGCAGCCAAGAGACTAACAGCAATGAGCAGTTCTTC.